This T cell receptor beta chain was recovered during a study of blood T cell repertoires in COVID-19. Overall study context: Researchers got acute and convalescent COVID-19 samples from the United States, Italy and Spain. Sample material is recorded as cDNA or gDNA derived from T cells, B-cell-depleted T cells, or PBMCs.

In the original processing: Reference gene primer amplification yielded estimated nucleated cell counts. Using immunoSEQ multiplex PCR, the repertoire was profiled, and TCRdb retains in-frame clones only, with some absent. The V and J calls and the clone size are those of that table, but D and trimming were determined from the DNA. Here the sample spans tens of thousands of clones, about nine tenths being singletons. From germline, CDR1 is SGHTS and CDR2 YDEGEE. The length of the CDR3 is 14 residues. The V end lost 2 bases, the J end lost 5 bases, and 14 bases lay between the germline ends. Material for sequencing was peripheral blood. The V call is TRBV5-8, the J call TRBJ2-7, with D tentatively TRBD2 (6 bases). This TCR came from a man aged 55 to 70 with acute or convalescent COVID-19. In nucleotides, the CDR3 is TGTGCCAGCAGCTTCCGGGACTCTAAGGACGAGCAGTACTTC. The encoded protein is CASSFRDSKDEQYF.